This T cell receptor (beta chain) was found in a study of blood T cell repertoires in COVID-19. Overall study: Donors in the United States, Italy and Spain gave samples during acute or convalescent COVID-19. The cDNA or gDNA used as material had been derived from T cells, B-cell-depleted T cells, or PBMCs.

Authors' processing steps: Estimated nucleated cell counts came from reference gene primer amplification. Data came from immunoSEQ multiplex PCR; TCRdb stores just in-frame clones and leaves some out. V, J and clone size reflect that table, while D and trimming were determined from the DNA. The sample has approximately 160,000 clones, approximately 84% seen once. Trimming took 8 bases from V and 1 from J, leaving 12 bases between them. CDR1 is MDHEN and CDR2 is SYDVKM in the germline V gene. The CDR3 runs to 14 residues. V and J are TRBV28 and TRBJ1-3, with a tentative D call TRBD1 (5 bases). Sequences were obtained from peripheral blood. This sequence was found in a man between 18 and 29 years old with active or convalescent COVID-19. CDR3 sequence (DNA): TGTGCCAGCCGAAGCGGGGCGTCTGGAAACACCATATATTTT. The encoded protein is CASRSGASGNTIYF.